Reported below is one TCR beta chain. Its matching antigen is unknown. Germline V gene sequence: CDR1 SEHNR, CDR2 FQNEAQ (reference sequence). Trimming cost V 4 bases and J 7 bases; bases outside gene matches: 9. There are 15 residues in the CDR3. The entry originates in a study of OX40 agonist ivuxolimab in advanced cancers. With baseline, cycle 4 day 1, and cycle 7 day 1 as timepoints, blood was sampled. Here immunoSEQ multiplex PCR was the method, and the copy in TCRdb shows in-frame clones only, minus some. This sample yields about 49,000 clones, of which roughly 85% are seen a single time; approximately 20% belongs to the top ten. Overall study results and limits: Also present in some nonresponders was a low level of normalized T-cell clonal expansion. Dosing at 0.1 to 3.0 mg/kg was accompanied by clonal expansion of CD4+ and CD8+ blood T cells by week 6.

The sample here was CD4+ or CD8+ T cells sorted from blood, taken in a trial of the OX40 agonist ivuxolimab. J is TRBJ2-7 and V is TRBV7-9; 11 nucleotides align to TRBD1. This clonotype was obtained from an adult with an advanced solid tumor such as melanoma, head and neck, liver or kidney cancer. CDR3 residues: CASSSGQGAREEQYF. In DNA form, the CDR3 reads TGTGCCAGCAGCTCCGGACAGGGGGCGAGAGAAGAGCAGTACTTC.